These 18 T cell receptor beta chains were sequenced from one sample in a study of cytomegalovirus exposure and HLA in healthy donors. This PCR relied on a set of 60 Vbeta primers and 13 Jbeta primers. Only in-frame clones appear in the TCRdb table, and some are missing; sequencing was by immunoSEQ multiplex PCR. The sample carries about 120,000 clones, under 90% recorded once. The sequenced material came from PBMCs. The receptors derive from a woman under 30 in good health and CMV-seronegative.

The chain uses TRBV18 and TRBJ2-7; 7 bases align to TRBD1. This CDR3 region has 14 residues. The J segment lost 0 bases and the V segment lost 3 bases, leaving 2 bases of the junction unmatched. Germline CDR1 KGHSH, CDR2 LQKENI. The CDR3 nucleotides read TGTGCCAGCTCACCGGGACAGAGCTCCTACGAGCAGTACGTC. Protein sequence: CASSPGQSSYEQYV.

The chain joins TRBV19 to TRBJ2-5, with D possibly matching TRBD2 (5 bases). This CDR3 is 14 amino acids long. The V end lost 5 bases, the J end lost 2 bases, and 12 bases lay between the germline ends. The germline gives CDR1 LNHDA, CDR2 SQIVND (reference sequence). The CDR3 DNA follows: TGTGCCAGTAGTGATCGGGAACCTCAAGAGACCCAGTACTTC. It is translated as CASSDREPQETQYF. The entire variable domain, with the rest obtained from reference TRBV19 and TRBJ2-5, is as follows: DGGITQSPKYLFRKEGQNVTLSCEQNLNHDAMYWYRQDPGQGLRLIYYSQIVNDFQKGDIAEGYSVSREKKESFPLTVTSAQKNPTAFYLCASSDREPQETQYFGPGTRLLVL.

This chain connects TRBV27 to TRBJ1-5; D gene ambiguous. V lost 2 bases and J lost 5, with 7 bases in between. The germline V gene has CDR1 MNHEY and CDR2 SMNVEV (reference sequence). CDR3 size: 13 residues. The CDR3 is CASSLNRDQPQHF. CDR3 sequence (DNA): TGTGCCAGCAGTTTAAACCGGGATCAGCCCCAGCATTTT.

V usage is TRBV11-2 and J usage is TRBJ2-3; no clear D. Germline V gene data show CDR1 as SGHAT and CDR2 as FQNNGV. The CDR3 has 14 residues. V was cut by 2 bases and J by 1 base, with 7 bases left in between. The CDR3: CASSLPRGTDTQYF. CDR3 nucleotides: TGTGCCAGCAGCTTACCCCGGGGCACAGATACGCAGTATTTT.

J is TRBJ1-1 and V is TRBV19; maybe TRBD1 (5 bases). Per the germline V gene, CDR1 is LNHDA and CDR2 is SQIVND (reference sequence). CDR3 size: 13 residues. V lost 7 bases and J lost 5, with 14 bases in between. The CDR3 sequence: CASTLRGGTEAFF. DNA of the CDR3: TGTGCCAGTACTTTGCGGGGGGGAACTGAAGCTTTCTTT.

The gene calls are TRBV18 and TRBJ2-2; 9 nucleotides agree with TRBD1. V lost 2 bases to trimming and J lost 6 bases; unmatched junction nucleotides: 4. CDR1 KGHSH and CDR2 LQKENI come from the germline V gene. The CDR3 covers 15 residues. The DNA for the CDR3 is TGTGCCAGCTCACCAAGGGGACAGGGACCCGGGGAGCTGTTTTTT. It translates to CASSPRGQGPGELFF.

This sequence joins TRBV28 and TRBJ2-2, with a possible D match to TRBD1 (5 bases). The CDR3 is 15 amino acids. The V gene's germline CDR1 is MDHEN and CDR2 SYDVKM. Trimming shortened V by 3 bases and J by 7 bases, and 15 bases separated the two germline ends. The CDR3 nucleotides read TGTGCCAGCAGTTTTTCGGCAGGGTGGATCGGGGAGCTGTTTTTT. This gives the protein CASSFSAGWIGELFF.

The gene calls are TRBV5-5 and TRBJ2-6; a possible D gene is TRBD1 (6 bases). Germline CDR1 and CDR2: SGHKS and YYEKEE (reference sequence). V gave up 3 bases and J gave up 2 bases, with 9 bases separating them. The CDR3 runs 15 residues. The CDR3 spells CASSSSGAGANVLTF. The CDR3 DNA follows: TGTGCCAGCAGCTCCTCAGGGGCTGGGGCCAACGTCCTGACTTTC.

V usage is TRBV27 and J usage is TRBJ1-4; 8 nucleotides align to TRBD1. In germline, CDR1 is MNHEY, CDR2 SMNVEV (reference sequence). With V trimmed by 3 bases and J by 8 bases, 8 bases remained unmatched. This CDR3 region has 15 residues. CDR3 nucleotide sequence: TGTGCCAGCAGTTTTTGGGGGACAGGCGGGGAAAAACTGTTTTTT. Amino acid sequence: CASSFWGTGGEKLFF. Full variable domain (remainder filled in from reference TRBV27 and TRBJ1-4): EAQVTQNPRYLITVTGKKLTVTCSQNMNHEYMSWYRQDPGLGLRQIYYSMNVEVTDKGDVPEGYKVSRKEKRNFPLILESPSPNQTSLYFCASSFWGTGGEKLFFGSGTQLSVL.

About this clone: This specimen includes other DNA sequences encoding the same CDR3. This chain links TRBV29-1 with TRBJ1-4; 8 nucleotides align to TRBD1. The V and J ends lost 6 bases and 8 bases, in that order; junction bases with no gene match: 5. The CDR3 has 12 residues. Per the germline V gene, CDR1 is SQVTM and CDR2 is ANQGSEA. The CDR3 sequence: CSVGTGREKLFF. The CDR3 DNA follows: TGCAGCGTAGGGACAGGACGCGAAAAACTGTTTTTT.

V and J are TRBV29-1 and TRBJ2-3; 10 bases match TRBD2. V was clipped by 5 bases and J by 6 bases; unmatched bases: 8. Germline loops: CDR1 SQVTM, CDR2 ANQGSEA. There are 14 residues in the CDR3. DNA of the CDR3: TGCAGCGTTCATCAGCGGGGGGGCGTTGATACGCAGTATTTT. Its protein is CSVHQRGGVDTQYF.

The V call is TRBV30, the J call TRBJ1-1; D gene unclear. In germline, CDR1 is GTSNPN, CDR2 SVGIG (reference sequence). Trimming pared 2 bases from V and 7 bases from J, leaving 11 bases between. The CDR3 runs 12 residues. The CDR3 loop reads CAWSITQFEAFF. In nucleotides, the CDR3 is TGTGCCTGGAGTATAACGCAGTTTGAAGCTTTCTTT.

The chain employs TRBV28 and TRBJ2-1; TRBD1 matches 11 bases. V gave up 5 bases and J gave up 6 bases; unmatched junction bases: 12. This CDR3 has 17 amino acids. The V gene's germline CDR1 is MDHEN and CDR2 SYDVKM. The CDR3 region has the DNA TGTGCCAGCAGTATCAGGGACAGGGGGAAGTTAGGCAATGAGCAGTTCTTC. This encodes CASSIRDRGKLGNEQFF.

This clone occurred a few times. This chain uses TRBV11-3 with TRBJ1-6; D is unclear. The germline V gene encodes CDR1 SGHNT and CDR2 YENEEA. This CDR3 spans 15 amino acids. V was clipped by 5 bases and J by 6 bases, with 14 bases between them. The CDR3 DNA reads as TGTGCCAGCAGCCCACCGAGGGCCCTTAATTCACCCCTCCACTTT. Residues: CASSPPRALNSPLHF.

The J gene is TRBJ2-2, the V gene TRBV5-1; possibly TRBD2 for D (5 bases). Deletions cut 3 bases from V and 5 bases from J, with 11 bases between. Germline CDR1 reads SGHRS; CDR2 reads YFSETQ. The CDR3 loop spans 14 amino acids. This chain's CDR3 is CASSWEQWTGELFF. DNA for the CDR3: TGCGCCAGCAGCTGGGAGCAGTGGACCGGGGAGCTGTTTTTT.

CDR3 in DNA: TGTGCCAGCAGCAAACAGGGTAGTGGGGAAAAACTGTTTTTT. Its protein product is CASSKQGSGEKLFF. This chain links TRBV9 with TRBJ1-4; TRBD1 is a possible D gene (6 bases). The CDR3 extends over 14 amino acids. Germline V gives CDR1 SGDLS, CDR2 YYNGEE. V dropped 4 bases and J dropped 8 bases, with 15 bases sitting between them.

The chain carries TRBV7-2 and TRBJ1-5; TRBD1 is a possible D gene (5 bases). Trimming removed 2 bases from V and 3 bases from J, with 8 bases in between. The CDR3 consists of 14 residues. Per germline, CDR1 SGHTA and CDR2 FQGNSA. CDR3 loop: CASSLMTVNQPQHF. DNA for the CDR3: TGTGCCAGCAGCTTAATGACAGTCAATCAGCCCCAGCATTTT.

CDR3 in DNA: TGTGCCAGTAGTATTCGGGATTGGAGCACTGAAGCTTTCTTT. Translating it yields CASSIRDWSTEAFF. The gene calls are TRBV19 and TRBJ1-1; D is unresolved. The V end lost 3 bases, the J end lost 4 bases, and 12 bases lay between the germline ends. This CDR3 has 14 amino acids. Germline CDR1 is LNHDA and CDR2 is SQIVND (reference sequence). The full variable domain, completed using reference TRBV19 and TRBJ1-1, is DGGITQSPKYLFRKEGQNVTLSCEQNLNHDAMYWYRQDPGQGLRLIYYSQIVNDFQKGDIAEGYSVSREKKESFPLTVTSAQKNPTAFYLCASSIRDWSTEAFFGQGTRLTVV.